These 31 T cell receptor beta chains came from one sample sequenced in a study of blood T cell repertoires in COVID-19. Clones were read by immunoSEQ multiplex PCR, and TCRdb kept only the in-frame ones, dropping some. The table records roughly 110,000 clones, roughly 85% of them present only once. Sequencing was done on a sample of peripheral blood. These receptors all stem from a human donor in a cohort sampled during active COVID-19.

The chain links TRBV2 to TRBJ2-3, with D tentatively TRBD1 (6 bases). V gave up 10 bases and J gave up 14 bases, with 19 bases separating them. Germline lookup yields CDR1 SNHLY and CDR2 FYNNEI. This CDR3 contains 11 residues. In nucleotides, the CDR3 is TGTGCCACCACGAGGGGACAATTTTGGTATTTT. Its translation is CATTRGQFWYF.

The genes are TRBV2 and TRBJ1-5, with 9 bases matching TRBD1. This CDR3 comprises 13 residues. The germline V gene encodes CDR1 SNHLY and CDR2 FYNNEI. V gave up 6 bases and J gave up 4 bases; unmatched junction bases: 1. The CDR3: CASRGQGNQPQHF. The CDR3 DNA reads TGTGCCAGCAGAGGACAGGGGAATCAGCCCCAGCATTTT.

This chain connects TRBV30 to TRBJ2-7; 7 bases align to TRBD1. Germline V gene data show CDR1 as GTSNPN and CDR2 as SVGIG (reference sequence). V trimming: 1 base; J trimming: 7 bases; junction bases outside the gene matches: 4. The CDR3 extends over 12 amino acids. CDR3 sequence (DNA): TGTGCCTGGAGTGAGGGGGCGGTTGAGCAGTACTTC. Protein product: CAWSEGAVEQYF.

This sequence joins TRBV6-1 and TRBJ1-6; D is uncertain. CDR1 is MNHNS, CDR2 SASEGT, per germline. V lost 4 bases and J lost 0, with 10 bases in between. The CDR3 runs to 16 residues. DNA of the CDR3: TGTGCCAGCAGTGTGACAACGAGCTCCTATAATTCACCCCTCCACTTT. Translation gives CASSVTTSSYNSPLHF.

The gene calls are TRBV19 and TRBJ1-2; 8 bases match TRBD1. This CDR3 comprises 16 residues. Germline CDR1 reads LNHDA; CDR2 reads SQIVND (reference sequence). The trim removed 6 bases at V and 4 bases at J, leaving 13 bases unmatched. As DNA, the CDR3 is TGTGCCAGTAGGGGACAGGATCTTCTCGGGGGCTATGGCTACACCTTC. It codes for CASRGQDLLGGYGYTF. The full variable domain, with the rest looked up from reference TRBV19 and TRBJ1-2, is DGGITQSPKYLFRKEGQNVTLSCEQNLNHDAMYWYRQDPGQGLRLIYYSQIVNDFQKGDIAEGYSVSREKKESFPLTVTSAQKNPTAFYLCASRGQDLLGGYGYTFGSGTRLTVV.

The chain joins TRBV30 to TRBJ2-7, with 9 positions matching TRBD1. Germline values: CDR1 GTSNPN, CDR2 SVGIG (reference sequence). There are 14 residues in the CDR3. V lost 1 base to trimming and J lost 5 bases; unmatched junction nucleotides: 6. In DNA, the CDR3 is TGTGCCTGGAGTGGGGGGACAGGGCGGCACGAGCAGTACTTC. Encoded protein: CAWSGGTGRHEQYF. Full variable domain (outside the CDR3, taken from reference TRBV30 and TRBJ2-7): SQTIHQWPATLVQPVGSPLSLECTVEGTSNPNLYWYRQAAGRGLQLLFYSVGIGQISSEVPQNLSASRPQDRQFILSSKKLLLSDSGFYLCAWSGGTGRHEQYFGPGTRLTVT.

The chain employs TRBV6-5 and TRBJ1-6, with D maybe TRBD1 (6 bases). The CDR3 consists of 14 residues. Germline loops: CDR1 MNHEY, CDR2 SVGAGI. Trimming took off 5 bases at V and 10 bases at J, with 15 bases between the two ends. The CDR3 here is CASSTRGARSPLHF. The CDR3 coding sequence is TGTGCCAGCAGTACGCGGGGGGCGAGGTCACCCCTCCACTTT.

The chain is built from TRBV11-2 and TRBJ2-7; 16 bases are a match to TRBD2. Germline lookup yields CDR1 SGHAT and CDR2 FQNNGV. Unmatched junction bases numbered 5, after V lost 4 bases and J lost 2 bases. The CDR3 runs to 17 residues. For the CDR3, the DNA is TGTGCCAGCAGCTCCCTGGGACTAGCGGGGGGGCCCTACGAGCAGTACTTC. It encodes CASSSLGLAGGPYEQYF.

This sequence joins TRBV28 and TRBJ1-6, with 8 bases identical to TRBD1. CDR1 is MDHEN and CDR2 is SYDVKM in the germline V gene. This CDR3 comprises 15 residues. Trimming cost V 11 bases and J 0 bases; bases outside gene matches: 6. The DNA of the CDR3 is TGTGCCGCCGGGACAGGAAGCTCCTATAATTCACCCCTCCACTTT. This translates into CAAGTGSSYNSPLHF.

This clone was recorded only once. The chain carries TRBV6-5 and TRBJ2-5, with D perhaps matching TRBD1 (5 bases). V dropped 6 bases and J dropped 4 bases, with 9 bases sitting between them. The CDR3 consists of 12 residues. CDR1 and CDR2 (germline): MNHEY, SVGAGI. The CDR3 region has the DNA TGTGCCAGCAGCCGTAGGGGAGAGACCCAGTACTTC. Its translation is CASSRRGETQYF.

The rearrangement joins TRBV14 to TRBJ1-6; TRBD1 aligns across 9 bases. The CDR3 sequence is 15 residues long. Trimming took 0 bases from V and 7 from J; bases not matched to a gene: 1. Germline loops: CDR1 SGHDN, CDR2 FVKESK. CDR3 region: CASSQDGTGNSPLHF. The CDR3 DNA follows: TGTGCCAGCAGCCAAGATGGGACAGGGAATTCACCCCTCCACTTT.

V is TRBV14 and J is TRBJ2-1; tentative D call: TRBD2 (5 bases). The germline V gene encodes CDR1 SGHDN and CDR2 FVKESK. The V gene lost 4 bases and the J gene lost 9 bases, with 10 bases spanning the gap. This CDR3 is built from 12 residues. The CDR3 DNA sequence: TGTGCCAGCAGCCTTCAGAGGGTTGAGCAGTTCTTC. It yields the protein CASSLQRVEQFF.

The chain is built from TRBV6-5 and TRBJ1-2; TRBD1 agrees at 9 bases. The CDR3 sequence is 15 residues long. The germline V gene has CDR1 MNHEY and CDR2 SVGAGI. With V trimmed by 0 bases and J by 3 bases, 2 bases remained unmatched. This chain's CDR3 is CASSYSGQGDYGYTF. The DNA for the CDR3 is TGTGCCAGCAGTTACTCGGGACAGGGTGACTATGGCTACACCTTC.

This chain joins TRBV27 and TRBJ1-6; 7 positions agree with TRBD1. Germline V gives CDR1 MNHEY, CDR2 SMNVEV (reference sequence). V shed 6 bases, J shed 7 bases, and the junction held 9 bases outside the gene matches. This CDR3 region has 15 residues. Here the CDR3 reads CASRQRQGENSPLHF. The CDR3 DNA reads TGTGCCAGCAGACAAAGACAGGGTGAGAATTCACCCCTCCACTTT.

V usage is TRBV9 and J usage is TRBJ1-3, with TRBD1 matching over 11 bases. With 4 bases clipped from V and 4 bases from J, the junction kept 16 bases outside the gene matches. The germline V gene has CDR1 SGDLS and CDR2 YYNGEE. CDR3 length: 19 residues. CDR3 nucleotides: TGTGCCAGCAGCCCTTTACCCGGACAGGGGGCCCTGTGGGGAAACACCATATATTTT. The encoded protein is CASSPLPGQGALWGNTIYF.

The sample holds a few counts of this clone. This sequence joins TRBV24-1 and TRBJ1-2, with unresolved D. This CDR3 has 14 amino acids. Trimming took 7 bases from V and 7 from J, leaving 18 bases between them. The germline V gene encodes CDR1 KGHDR and CDR2 SFDVKD. In nucleotides, the CDR3 is TGTGCCACCAGGATAACAGAGTTAAAAGGTGGCTACACCTTC. It encodes CATRITELKGGYTF.

The CDR3 loop reads CASSRRDMSSYNEQFF. The CDR3 region has the DNA TGTGCCAGCAGCCGCCGGGACATGAGCTCCTACAATGAGCAGTTCTTC. V usage is TRBV11-2 and J usage is TRBJ2-1; D perhaps matches TRBD1 (6 bases). V shed 5 bases and J shed 0 bases, with 14 bases lying between them. The CDR3 is made up of 16 amino acids. The germline CDR1 and CDR2 sequences are SGHAT and FQNNGV.

V and J are TRBV11-2 and TRBJ2-1; D not certain. The germline gives CDR1 SGHAT, CDR2 FQNNGV. This CDR3 spans 14 amino acids. The ends were cut back, 1 base at V and 6 bases at J, with 10 bases in the middle. In DNA, the CDR3 is TGTGCCAGCAGCTTAGGGGCAGCTCCCAATGAGCAGTTCTTC. Its protein is CASSLGAAPNEQFF. Full variable domain (remainder filled in from reference TRBV11-2 and TRBJ2-1): EAGVAQSPRYKIIEKRQSVAFWCNPISGHATLYWYQQILGQGPKLLIQFQNNGVVDDSQLPKDRFSAERLKGVDSTLKIQPAKLEDSAVYLCASSLGAAPNEQFFGPGTRLTVL.

V is TRBV12-3 or TRBV12-4 and J is TRBJ2-1, with D perhaps TRBD2 (5 bases). The CDR3 is 13 residues long. V lost 6 bases to trimming and J lost 5 bases, with 11 bases between them. CDR3 residues: CASRDERNNEQFF. As DNA, the CDR3 is TGTGCCAGCAGGGACGAGCGGAACAATGAGCAGTTCTTC.

J is TRBJ1-1 and V is TRBV19; no firm D call. In germline, CDR1 is LNHDA, CDR2 SQIVND (reference sequence). Trimming took 5 bases from V and 4 from J, leaving 14 bases between them. The CDR3 consists of 14 residues. CDR3 sequence reads: CASSPVAGGTEAFF. CDR3 sequence (DNA): TGTGCCAGTAGTCCCGTGGCTGGTGGCACTGAAGCTTTCTTT.

This chain connects TRBV10-3 to TRBJ2-1; 9 positions agree with TRBD2. The CDR3 covers 14 residues. Germline CDR1 reads ENHRY; CDR2 reads SYGVKD. With V trimmed by 4 bases and J by 9 bases, 7 bases remained unmatched. CDR3 in DNA: TGTGCCATCAGTGTCGCGGGGGGGCCCGGTGAGCAGTTCTTC. Protein sequence: CAISVAGGPGEQFF.

This chain uses TRBV7-2 with TRBJ1-1, with TRBD1 matching 9 bases. The J segment lost 9 bases and the V segment lost 5 bases, leaving 10 bases of the junction unmatched. Germline assignment: CDR1 SGHTA and CDR2 FQGNSA. The CDR3 is 14 residues long. In DNA form, the CDR3 reads TGTGCCAGCAGCCCCGAGACAGGGGGTCGTAAAGCTTTCTTT. Translating gives CASSPETGGRKAFF. Full variable domain (missing parts from reference TRBV7-2 and TRBJ1-1): GAGVSQSPSNKVTEKGKDVELRCDPISGHTALYWYRQSLGQGLEFLIYFQGNSAPDKSGLPSDRFSAERTGGSVSTLTIQRTQQEDSAVYLCASSPETGGRKAFFGQGTRLTVV.

CDR3: CAWDSGQGNQPQHF. The CDR3, as DNA: TGTGCCTGGGATTCCGGACAGGGCAATCAGCCCCAGCATTTT. The chain employs TRBV30 and TRBJ1-5, with 7 bases matching TRBD1. Germline assignment: CDR1 GTSNPN and CDR2 SVGIG (reference sequence). Trimming at V came to 5 bases and at J to 2 bases, leaving 6 bases not matched to a gene. CDR3 length: 14 residues. Variable domain in full (rest from reference TRBV30 and TRBJ1-5): SQTIHQWPATLVQPVGSPLSLECTVEGTSNPNLYWYRQAAGRGLQLLFYSVGIGQISSEVPQNLSASRPQDRQFILSSKKLLLSDSGFYLCAWDSGQGNQPQHFGDGTRLSIL.

CDR3 loop: CASGEAGKANNEQFF. Here the CDR3 DNA reads TGCGCCAGCGGGGAAGCGGGGAAAGCGAACAATGAGCAGTTCTTC. The V call is TRBV4-3, the J call TRBJ2-1, with TRBD2 matching over 7 bases. Germline V gene lookup returns CDR1 LGHNA and CDR2 YSLEER. V lost 8 bases and J lost 5; bases outside the gene matches: 12. CDR3 length: 15 residues.

The chain combines TRBV19 with TRBJ1-1; 8 positions match TRBD1. The ends lost 3 bases at V and 3 bases at J; junction bases unmatched: 3. This CDR3 has 14 amino acids. Germline CDR1 reads LNHDA; CDR2 reads SQIVND (reference sequence). The CDR3 nucleotides are TGTGCCAGTAGTATTCACAGGGGGGACACTGAAGCTTTCTTT. This sequence encodes CASSIHRGDTEAFF.

This chain connects TRBV3-1 (or the pseudogene TRBV3-2) to TRBJ2-7; 8 bases are a match to TRBD2. From germline, CDR1 is LGHDT and CDR2 YNNKEL (reference sequence). Trimming cost V 2 bases and J 2 bases; bases outside gene matches: 5. This CDR3 is 15 amino acids long. CDR3 region: CASSQTRGGTYEQYF. The CDR3 coding sequence is TGTGCCAGCAGCCAAACCCGGGGGGGCACCTACGAGCAGTACTTC.

The chain recombines TRBV15 with TRBJ2-1, with TRBD2 as a possible D gene (5 bases). Per germline, CDR1 LNHNV and CDR2 YYDKDF (reference sequence). The CDR3 length is 14 residues. Trimming stripped 2 bases from V and 6 bases from J, with 11 bases between. The CDR3 reads CATSRTLVSNEQFF. The CDR3 nucleotides are TGTGCCACCAGCAGAACACTAGTGAGCAATGAGCAGTTCTTC. Combining the CDR3 with reference TRBV15 and TRBJ2-1 gives the whole variable domain DAMVIQNPRYQVTQFGKPVTLSCSQTLNHNVMYWYQQKSSQAPKLLFHYYDKDFNNEADTPDNFQSRRPNTSFCFLDIRSPGLGDTAMYLCATSRTLVSNEQFFGPGTRLTVL.

The chain employs TRBV4-2 and TRBJ2-7; possibly TRBD1 for D (6 bases). The CDR3 length is 15 residues. V shed 4 bases and J shed 0 bases, with 13 bases lying between them. Germline loops: CDR1 LGHNA, CDR2 YNFKEQ. Here the CDR3 reads CASSPRPGASYEQYF. The CDR3 nucleotides are TGTGCCAGCAGCCCCCGGCCAGGGGCCTCCTACGAGCAGTACTTC.

The chain uses TRBV6-5 and TRBJ2-7; D possibly corresponds to TRBD1 (6 bases). V gave up 8 bases and J gave up 4 bases, with 12 bases separating them. In germline, CDR1 is MNHEY, CDR2 SVGAGI. The CDR3 is 12 residues long. The CDR3 nucleotides read TGTGCCAGCCGGACAGACCATTACGAGCAGTACTTC. As protein: CASRTDHYEQYF.

The CDR3 sequence: CASSLAGYGYTF. The CDR3 DNA follows: TGTGCCAGCAGTTTAGCAGGGTATGGCTACACCTTC. This chain connects TRBV27 to TRBJ1-2, with a possible D match to TRBD1 (5 bases). The CDR3 spans 12 residues. The V gene lost 2 bases and the J gene lost 5 bases, with 6 bases spanning the gap. The V gene's germline CDR1 is MNHEY and CDR2 SMNVEV (reference sequence).

The chain joins TRBV7-8 to TRBJ2-7, with D tentatively TRBD2 (7 bases). V was pared by 5 bases and J by 3 bases, with 14 bases between. The CDR3 is 14 amino acids. Germline V gene lookup returns CDR1 SGHVS and CDR2 FQNEAQ. CDR3 region: CASSPGGGDYEQYF. Here the CDR3 DNA reads TGTGCCAGCAGCCCGGGGGGCGGTGACTACGAGCAGTACTTC.